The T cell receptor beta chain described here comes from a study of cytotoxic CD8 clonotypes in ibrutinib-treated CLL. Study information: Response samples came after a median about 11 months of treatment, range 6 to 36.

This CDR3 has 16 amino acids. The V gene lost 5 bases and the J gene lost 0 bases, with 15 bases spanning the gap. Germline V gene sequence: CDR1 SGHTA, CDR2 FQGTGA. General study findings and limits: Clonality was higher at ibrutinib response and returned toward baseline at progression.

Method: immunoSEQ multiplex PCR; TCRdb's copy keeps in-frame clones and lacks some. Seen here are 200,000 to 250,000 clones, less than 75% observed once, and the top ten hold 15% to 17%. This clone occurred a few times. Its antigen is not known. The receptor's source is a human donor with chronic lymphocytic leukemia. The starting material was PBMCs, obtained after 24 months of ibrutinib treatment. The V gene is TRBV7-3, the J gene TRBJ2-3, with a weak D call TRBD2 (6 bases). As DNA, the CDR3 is TGTGCCAGCAGCCGCGAGGGGACTTTTAGCACAGATACGCAGTATTTT. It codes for CASSREGTFSTDTQYF.